The next 29 T cell receptor beta chains were all read from a single sample in a study of early T cells in non-severe SARS-CoV-2 infection. Each CDR3 protein gets one entry after TCRdb re-called the 5' RACE reads with MiXCR. The profile shows around 60,000 distinct CDR3 sequences, 11% of them singletons. The sample consisted of whole blood, taken at baseline. Receptor source: an adult who was a healthcare worker with PCR-confirmed SARS-CoV-2 infection or an uninfected control (not recorded which).

This clonotype was recorded many times. The rearrangement joins TRBV6-6 to TRBJ1-4; TRBD1 agrees at 9 bases. CDR1 is MNHNY, CDR2 SVGAGI, per germline (reference sequence). The CDR3 spans 16 residues. J lost 7 bases, V lost 2 bases, and 8 bases had no gene match. For the CDR3, the DNA is TGTGCCAGCAGTTACCCCGACAGGGGGAGGTCTGAAAAACTGTTTTTT. The encoded protein is CASSYPDRGRSEKLFF.

This chain links TRBV18 with TRBJ1-4; TRBD1 is a possible D gene (5 bases). The germline CDR1 and CDR2 sequences are KGHSH and LQKENI. The V end was cut by 1 base, the J end by 7 bases, with 13 bases between. The CDR3 length is 15 residues. CDR3 loop: CASSPLGQGLEKLFF. The CDR3 region has the DNA TGTGCCAGCTCACCACTGGGGCAGGGCCTTGAAAAACTGTTTTTT. Full variable domain (outside the CDR3, taken from reference TRBV18 and TRBJ1-4): NAGVMQNPRHLVRRRGQEARLRCSPMKGHSHVYWYRQLPEEGLKFMVYLQKENIIDESGMPKERFSAEFPKEGPSILRIQQVVRGDSAAYFCASSPLGQGLEKLFFGSGTQLSVL.

This sequence joins TRBV3-1 and TRBJ2-1; no firm D call. The CDR3 runs to 12 residues. The V gene lost 4 bases and the J gene lost 4 bases, with 5 bases spanning the gap. Per the germline V gene, CDR1 is LGHDT and CDR2 is YNNKEL (reference sequence). The CDR3 here is CASSLQYNEQFF. The DNA for the CDR3 is TGTGCCAGCAGCCTCCAGTACAATGAGCAGTTCTTC.

This clonotype was counted ten times or more. The chain is built from TRBV6-6 and TRBJ1-3; D remains unclear. The V gene's germline CDR1 is MNHNY and CDR2 SVGAGI (reference sequence). This CDR3 region has 12 residues. The V end was cut by 7 bases, the J end by 4 bases, with 8 bases between. The CDR3 sequence is CASTIAGNTIYF. The CDR3 DNA reads as TGTGCCAGCACTATAGCCGGAAACACCATATATTTT.

As concerns this clonotype: A clone one base away is much larger, so this may be a read error. CDR3: CANSLARVGYTF. In DNA form, the CDR3 reads TGCGCCAACAGCTTGGCAAGGGTTGGCTACACCTTC. The chain recombines TRBV5-1 with TRBJ1-2; D gene uncertain. The CDR3 sequence is 12 residues long. Per the germline V gene, CDR1 is SGHRS and CDR2 is YFSETQ.

This clonotype was recorded at least ten times. The rearrangement uses TRBV7-9 and TRBJ2-5, with 10 bases that match TRBD1. Unmatched junction bases numbered 5, after V lost 3 bases and J lost 4 bases. The CDR3 spans 15 residues. The germline V gene encodes CDR1 SEHNR and CDR2 FQNEAQ (reference sequence). The CDR3 DNA follows: TGTGCCAGCAGCTTCCCGACAGGGGGCAGAGAGACCCAGTACTTC. Its protein is CASSFPTGGRETQYF.

There are many counts of this clonotype. The J gene is TRBJ2-6, the V gene TRBV7-6, with a tentative D call TRBD1 (6 bases). V shed 2 bases and J shed 2 bases, with 13 bases lying between them. Germline V lookup: CDR1 SGHVS, CDR2 FNYEAQ. The CDR3 has 17 amino acids. The CDR3 DNA reads as TGTGCCAGCAGCTTAACACAGGGTGTCCCTGGGGCCAACGTCCTGACTTTC. Protein product: CASSLTQGVPGANVLTF.

This clonotype was seen a few times. This sequence joins TRBV20-1 and TRBJ1-2, with TRBD1 matching 8 bases. V shed 0 bases and J 8 bases; nucleotides not matched to a gene: 11. The CDR3 loop spans 15 amino acids. In germline, CDR1 is DFQATT, CDR2 SNEGSKA (reference sequence). CDR3 nucleotide sequence: TGCAGTGCTAGAGATCTGTCCGGGACAGGAACCGGCTACACCTTC. It specifies CSARDLSGTGTGYTF.

Relative to its sample, this clonotype is medium-sized. The chain has TRBV25-1 and TRBJ1-1; unclear D gene. Germline V gene lookup returns CDR1 MGHDK and CDR2 SYGVNS. This CDR3 spans 13 amino acids. Trimming pared 5 bases from V and 4 bases from J, leaving 11 bases between. CDR3 nucleotide sequence: TGTGCCAGCAGTCTAATAGGCGGCACTGAAGCTTTCTTT. Translated, it gives CASSLIGGTEAFF.

This clonotype has at least ten counts. The V call is TRBV19, the J call TRBJ1-2; D ambiguous. Germline assignment: CDR1 LNHDA and CDR2 SQIVND (reference sequence). The ends were cut back, 2 bases at V and 4 bases at J, with 14 bases in the middle. This CDR3 contains 15 residues. This CDR3 is CASSIMGRTLYGYTF. The CDR3 DNA sequence: TGTGCCAGTAGTATAATGGGCAGAACCCTCTATGGCTACACCTTC.

The sample holds many counts of this clonotype. The J gene is TRBJ1-2, the V gene TRBV7-9; D ambiguous. Germline V lookup: CDR1 SEHNR, CDR2 FQNEAQ (reference sequence). V lost 4 bases to trimming and J lost 4 bases, with 10 bases between them. The CDR3 totals 13 residues. The CDR3 spells CASSYHLGYGYTF. The CDR3 DNA reads as TGTGCCAGCAGCTACCACCTCGGCTATGGCTACACCTTC.

This clonotype is a singleton in its sample. The chain uses TRBV12-3 or TRBV12-4 and TRBJ2-7; D gene ambiguous. Trimming took off 8 bases at V and 3 bases at J, with 11 bases between the two ends. The CDR3 consists of 12 residues. The CDR3 reads CASVSANYEQYF. CDR3 DNA: TGTGCCAGCGTCTCGGCGAACTACGAGCAGTACTTC.

This clonotype was counted between two and nine times. The V call is TRBV19, the J call TRBJ2-2, with 13 bases matching TRBD2. Germline V CDR1 and CDR2: LNHDA, SQIVND (reference sequence). J gave up 3 bases and V 5 bases, and 3 bases lay outside the gene matches. This CDR3 has 16 amino acids. The CDR3 nucleotides read TGTGCCAGTAGTCGGACTAGCGGGGGTGACACCGGGGAGCTGTTTTTT. Translating it yields CASSRTSGGDTGELFF.

The chain uses TRBV18 and TRBJ2-5; 14 bases are shared with TRBD2. J was trimmed by 4 bases and V by 3 bases; bases with no gene match: 7. The germline gives CDR1 KGHSH, CDR2 LQKENI. The CDR3 length is 17 residues. The DNA of the CDR3 is TGTGCCAGCTCACCGACTAGCGGGGGGGCCTTTGGAGAGACCCAGTACTTC. Translating gives CASSPTSGGAFGETQYF.

This clonotype was counted many times. The chain employs TRBV11-2 and TRBJ1-1, with D perhaps matching TRBD1 (5 bases). The V end was cut by 4 bases, the J end by 11 bases, with 26 bases between. In germline, CDR1 is SGHAT, CDR2 FQNNGV. There are 16 residues in the CDR3. As DNA, the CDR3 is TGTGCCAGCAGCTCCCGGGGCGGCTCGTGGAATTTGGGCGCTTTCTTT. Its translation is CASSSRGGSWNLGAFF.

This clonotype was recorded a few times. The gene calls are TRBV7-3 and TRBJ2-1, with a weak D call TRBD2 (5 bases). V gave up 5 bases and J gave up 3 bases, with 11 bases separating them. The CDR3 totals 14 residues. Germline assignment: CDR1 SGHTA and CDR2 FQGTGA. The CDR3 DNA reads TGTGCCAGCAGCCTTACCGGGGACTACAATGAGCAGTTCTTC. Translation gives CASSLTGDYNEQFF.

This clonotype was seen at least ten times. The chain employs TRBV7-9 and TRBJ1-1; no firm D call. V was cut by 5 bases and J by 4 bases, with 8 bases left in between. CDR1 and CDR2 from the germline V gene are SEHNR and FQNEAQ (reference sequence). The CDR3 length is 12 residues. The DNA of the CDR3 is TGTGCCAGCAGCCTCCACGGCACTGAAGCTTTCTTT. Translated: CASSLHGTEAFF.

This clonotype came up a few times. This rearrangement joins TRBV29-1 to TRBJ2-7; TRBD1 matches at 9 bases. Unmatched junction bases numbered 6, after V lost 8 bases and J lost 1 base. CDR1 is SQVTM, CDR2 ANQGSEA, per germline. This CDR3 region has 13 residues. In DNA, the CDR3 is TGCAGCTCCACCGGGACAGGGTCCTACGAGCAGTACTTC. This codes for CSSTGTGSYEQYF.

This clonotype was counted many times. The gene calls are TRBV12-3 or TRBV12-4 and TRBJ2-2; no clear D gene. The CDR3 length is 12 residues. The V and J ends lost 6 bases and 6 bases respectively, with 8 bases between them. CDR3 in amino acids: CASSPSAGELFF. In DNA form, the CDR3 reads TGTGCCAGCAGCCCGTCGGCCGGGGAGCTGTTTTTT.

CDR3 loop: CASSLVASGGGNNEQFF. CDR3 DNA: TGTGCCAGCAGTTTAGTAGCTAGCGGGGGGGGAAACAATGAGCAGTTCTTC. The V gene is TRBV12-3 or TRBV12-4, the J gene TRBJ2-1; TRBD2 agrees at 12 bases. CDR3 length: 17 amino acids. J was trimmed by 5 bases and V by 1 base; bases with no gene match: 6.

The V gene is TRBV18, the J gene TRBJ1-4, with 8 bases matching TRBD1. The CDR3 length is 15 residues. Germline CDR1 reads KGHSH; CDR2 reads LQKENI. With V trimmed by 3 bases and J by 3 bases, 3 bases remained unmatched. The DNA for the CDR3 is TGTGCCAGCTCACCTGGGACAGGTTCTAATGAAAAACTGTTTTTT. Residues: CASSPGTGSNEKLFF.

The chain recombines TRBV6-2 or TRBV6-3 with TRBJ2-5; 8 bases match TRBD1. Germline V gene data show CDR1 as MNHEY and CDR2 as SVGEGT. With V trimmed by 3 bases and J by 4 bases, 10 bases remained unmatched. CDR3 length equals 16 residues. The CDR3 nucleotides read TGTGCCAGCAGTTATGGTCTTGACAGGGGAGGAGAGACCCAGTACTTC. It yields the protein CASSYGLDRGGETQYF.

This clonotype appeared a few times. The chain is built from TRBV4-1 and TRBJ2-1, with D uncertain. This CDR3 has 12 amino acids. Germline CDR1 reads MGHRA; CDR2 reads YSYEKL. Trimming pared 0 bases from V and 8 bases from J, leaving 5 bases between. The CDR3 region is CASSQDIDEQFF. CDR3 coding DNA: TGCGCCAGCAGCCAAGATATCGATGAGCAGTTCTTC.

The chain's CDR3 is CASSQFMGEKLFF. The CDR3 coding sequence is TGTGCCAGCAGCCAATTCATGGGAGAAAAACTGTTTTTT. The chain is built from TRBV3-1 and TRBJ1-4; D ambiguous. Trimming left V 2 bases short and J 8 bases short, with 9 bases between. The CDR3 spans 13 residues. Germline lookup yields CDR1 LGHDT and CDR2 YNNKEL (reference sequence).

The sample holds a few counts of this clonotype. The chain combines TRBV12-3 or TRBV12-4 with TRBJ1-2; a possible D gene is TRBD1 (6 bases). CDR3 length equals 15 residues. Trimming stripped 5 bases from V and 4 bases from J, with 17 bases between. For the CDR3, the DNA is TGTGCCAGCAGTACCTTGGGGGCAGCCAGCTATGGCTACACCTTC. Amino acids: CASSTLGAASYGYTF.

This clonotype has a handful of counts. The chain has TRBV6-5 and TRBJ1-2; D ambiguous. CDR1 MNHEY and CDR2 SVGAGI come from the germline V gene. Trimming stripped 2 bases from V and 5 bases from J, with 9 bases between. The CDR3 loop spans 13 amino acids. CDR3 nucleotide sequence: TGTGCCAGCAGTTACGGCTCTTTGTATGGCTACACCTTC. Protein product: CASSYGSLYGYTF.

The chain has TRBV7-2 and TRBJ2-1, with 12 nucleotides matching TRBD2. Germline V lookup: CDR1 SGHTA, CDR2 FQGNSA. J was trimmed by 10 bases and V by 4 bases; bases with no gene match: 11. CDR3 length: 16 amino acids. CDR3 nucleotide sequence: TGTGCCAGCAGCTCCACCCGGTCTAGCGGGGGGGGAGAGCAGTTCTTC. Protein: CASSSTRSSGGGEQFF.

A few counts support this clonotype. The chain joins TRBV11-2 to TRBJ1-5; D is undetermined. The CDR3 runs 12 residues. V was shortened by 5 bases and J by 9 bases, with 11 bases between the two germline ends. Looked up from germline, CDR1 is SGHAT and CDR2 is FQNNGV. CDR3 amino acids: CASSQQALPQHF. CDR3 sequence (DNA): TGTGCCAGCAGCCAACAAGCCCTGCCCCAGCATTTT.

The sample holds one count of this clonotype. A read error may be the cause here, since a much bigger clone is one base away. This chain uses TRBV12-3 or TRBV12-4 with TRBJ1-1; D call uncertain. The length of the CDR3 is 15 residues. Trimming cost V 7 bases and J 4 bases, with 19 bases left between them. The CDR3 DNA reads TGTGCCAGCATCTACTCGGAGGTGGGGAGCACTGAAGCTTTCTTT. This codes for CASIYSEVGSTEAFF.